The following is a T cell receptor (beta chain) sequence with its context. The antigen remains unidentified. V shed 5 bases and J shed 6 bases, with 14 bases lying between them. CDR3 size: 12 residues. Germline-derived CDR1 and CDR2 are DFQATT and SNEGSKA (reference sequence). The data belong to a study of tumor and adjacent non-tumor tissue in lung cancer. For the study at large: The patients, approximately 9 men and a few women, were about 31 to 76 with stage I to III disease.

The template was RNA from unsorted bulk tissue. Donors were chemotherapy-naive, newly diagnosed lung cancer surgical patients in China, August–late 2014. Findings and limits, study-wide: TCR diversity was significantly greater in tumor than normal lung tissue.

Three rounds of nested PCR, following a modified ARM-PCR protocol, produced the TCRbeta library. TCRdb re-called the multiplex PCR reads with MiXCR, one entry per CDR3 protein. The profile shows 100,000 to 150,000 distinct CDR3 sequences, 55% to 75% of them singletons. This clonotype was obtained from a man aged 25 to 40 with non-small cell lung cancer. The chain links TRBV20-1 to TRBJ2-7; a weak D match, TRBD2 (5 bases). Specimen: lung tumor tissue. CDR3 nucleotides: TGCAGTGCTGAGGACTTAGTCTCCGAGCAGTACTTC. This sequence encodes CSAEDLVSEQYF.